This is a list of T cell receptor beta chains from one sample in a study of CD4+ T cells in melanoma. The data were produced by immunoSEQ multiplex PCR, yet TCRdb's version contains in-frame clones alone and is incomplete. This sample carries about 50,000 clones, 85% to 90% of them seen once, and the ten largest clones take about 12%. Sequencing input: peripheral blood. These receptors originate from a human donor with melanoma. The CDR3 runs from the conserved cysteine through the conserved F or W. The order of the fields is V gene, J gene, CDR3 protein.

TRBV7-9	TRBJ2-4	CASSLEGGPNIQYF
TRBV20-1	TRBJ2-7	CSLQGAEEQYF
TRBV2	TRBJ1-2	CAMPTGGDDYGYTF
TRBV7-9	TRBJ1-2	CASSRAEPNYGYTF
TRBV6-5	TRBJ1-6	CASSPPDRADSPLHF
TRBV27	TRBJ2-7	CASSPGQGWNEQYF
TRBV12-5	TRBJ2-1	CASGLGTGPNEQFF
TRBV5-5	TRBJ2-7	CASSFTGQVYEQYF
TRBV6-5	TRBJ1-4	CASSPGLTNEKLFF
TRBV5-1	TRBJ2-3	CASSLGQLRGTDTQYF
TRBV7-9	TRBJ2-3	CAGSRGGPTDTQYF
TRBV9	TRBJ2-7	CASSPQGGYYEQYF
TRBV2	TRBJ1-5	CASTWDRTLSNQPQHF
TRBV2	TRBJ1-2	CASSVPNQGQFYGYTF
TRBV25-1	TRBJ1-4	CASSELTTNEKLFF
TRBV21-1	TRBJ2-7	CASSRRQQGAHVYEQYF
TRBV21-1	TRBJ2-3	CASSKRPTADTQYF
TRBV28	TRBJ1-6	CASSPSSLSYNSPLHF
TRBV27	TRBJ2-3	CASSLVGGGVDTQYF
TRBV14	TRBJ1-4	CASSQNEKLFF
TRBV5-5	TRBJ1-1	CASSLEFLGVITEAFF
TRBV5-1	TRBJ2-5	CASSSNGLNRETQYF